The following is a T cell receptor (beta chain) sequence with its context. The target antigen is unknown. This record comes from a study of Graves' ophthalmopathy and Graves' hyperthyroidism. Study results and caveats: Blood shared most expanded thyroid clonotypes above 0.001 frequency.

The CDR3 length is 13 residues. The V gene's germline CDR1 is MGHDK and CDR2 SYGVNS. Trimming shortened V by 8 bases and J by 5 bases, and 12 bases separated the two germline ends. RNA transcripts served as template for amplifying TCR beta CDR3 sequences. First-round RT-PCR with HTBI primers preceded a second-round multiplex PCR. In TCRdb, the multiplex PCR reads were re-called with MiXCR into one record per CDR3 protein. The sample records about 1.1 million distinct CDR3 sequences, about 40% being singletons. This TCR came from an adult man with Graves' hyperthyroidism. The chain links TRBV25-1 to TRBJ2-2; no firm D call. The sequenced material came from peripheral blood or thyroid tissue (not recorded which). CDR3 coding DNA: TGTGCCAGCGCGACGACACCAACCGGGGAGCTGTTTTTT. Protein sequence: CASATTPTGELFF. Supplemented by reference TRBV25-1 and TRBJ2-2, the full variable domain reads EADIYQTPRYLVIGTGKKITLECSQTMGHDKMYWYQQDPGMELHLIHYSYGVNSTEKGDLSSESTVSRIRTEHFPLTLESARPSHTSQYLCASATTPTGELFFGEGSRLTVL.